The T cell receptor (beta chain) described here comes from a study of T cell responses to AZD1222 COVID-19 vaccine. Findings and limits, study-wide: Every sample of the repertoires postdated the peak T cell response. The sample set comprised mostly white British donors with more females, and clonal diversity was possibly underestimated. The study reported that nearly half of spike-specific TCRs target unmutated variant regions.

Germline CDR1 is SEHNR and CDR2 is FQNEAQ (reference sequence). The CDR3 totals 15 residues. Between the trimmed V and J ends, which lost 7 bases and 8 bases, there was a span of 23 bases. As concerns this clone: The antigen is not known.

Repertoires were generated with immunoSEQ multiplex PCR, while TCRdb's copy carries only in-frame clones and drops some. The sample contains fewer than 250,000 clones, 80% to 95% of which appear only once. The chain employs TRBV7-9 and TRBJ1-2; perhaps TRBD1 as D (6 bases). Source: peripheral blood, taken on day 0 of AZD1222 vaccination. This TCR was sampled from an adult in good health. The CDR3 sequence is CASNFLDSQLGGYTF. The CDR3 DNA follows: TGTGCCAGCAACTTCCTGGACAGTCAATTGGGAGGCTACACCTTC.